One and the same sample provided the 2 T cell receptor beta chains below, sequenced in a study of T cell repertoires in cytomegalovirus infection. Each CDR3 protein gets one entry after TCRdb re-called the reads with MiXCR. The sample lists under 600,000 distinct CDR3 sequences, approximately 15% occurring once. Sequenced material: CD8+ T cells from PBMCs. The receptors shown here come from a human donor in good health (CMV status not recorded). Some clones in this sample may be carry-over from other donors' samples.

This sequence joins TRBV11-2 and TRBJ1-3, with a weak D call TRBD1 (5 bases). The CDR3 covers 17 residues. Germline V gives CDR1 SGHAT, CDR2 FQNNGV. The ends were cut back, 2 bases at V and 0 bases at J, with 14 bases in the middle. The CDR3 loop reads CASSLYPPGGSGNTIYF. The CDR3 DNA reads TGTGCCAGCAGCTTATACCCCCCGGGGGGCTCTGGAAACACCATATATTTT.

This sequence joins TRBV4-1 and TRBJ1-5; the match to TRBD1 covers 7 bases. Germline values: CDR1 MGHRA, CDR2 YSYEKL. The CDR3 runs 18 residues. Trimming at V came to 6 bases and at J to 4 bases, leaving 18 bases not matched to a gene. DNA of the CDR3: TGCGCCAGCAGACCAGGACAGGAACTAATCTATAGAAATCAGCCCCAGCATTTT. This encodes CASRPGQELIYRNQPQHF.